The clone carrying this T cell receptor (beta chain) is a singleton in its sample. Its specificity is not known. These data come from a study of shared clonotypes between healthy human individuals. The CDR3 totals 13 residues. V gave up 3 bases and J gave up 5 bases, with 8 bases separating them. Germline V gene lookup returns CDR1 LGHNA and CDR2 YSLEER. Generated by immunoSEQ multiplex PCR, the TCRdb table keeps only in-frame clones and is missing some. Of 2 million to 2.5 million clones in the sample, 85% to 95% are singletons; the top ten hold 0.13%. Regarding the study as a whole: Sequencing depth was a factor that was expected to affect clonotype sharing among donors. At large depth, rarefaction still showed sorted-subset sequencing to be incomplete.

The receptor's source is a man between 18 and 35 years old in good health. The V and J genes are TRBV4-3 and TRBJ2-4; D is undetermined. Sequenced: naive CD4+ T cells sorted from blood. Subset in this sample: CD45RA+ positively selected. In DNA form, the CDR3 reads TGCGCCAGCAGCCACCTACCCGAAAACATTCAGTACTTC. It is translated as CASSHLPENIQYF.